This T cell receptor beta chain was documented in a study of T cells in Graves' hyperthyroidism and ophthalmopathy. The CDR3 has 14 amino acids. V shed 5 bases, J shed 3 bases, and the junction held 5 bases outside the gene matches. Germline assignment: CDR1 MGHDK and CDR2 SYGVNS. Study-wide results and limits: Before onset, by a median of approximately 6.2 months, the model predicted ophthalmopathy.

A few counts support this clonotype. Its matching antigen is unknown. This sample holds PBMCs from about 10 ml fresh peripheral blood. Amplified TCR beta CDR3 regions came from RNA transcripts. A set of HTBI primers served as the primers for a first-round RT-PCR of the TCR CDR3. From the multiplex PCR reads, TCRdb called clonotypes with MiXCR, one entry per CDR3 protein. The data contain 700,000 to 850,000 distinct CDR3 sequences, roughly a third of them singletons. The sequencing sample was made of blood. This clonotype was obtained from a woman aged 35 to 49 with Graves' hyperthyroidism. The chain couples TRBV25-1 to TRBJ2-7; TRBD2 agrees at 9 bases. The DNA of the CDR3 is TGTGCCAGCAGTTTCGCTAGCGGGAACTACGAGCAGTACTTC. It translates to CASSFASGNYEQYF.